This T cell receptor (beta chain) was captured by sequencing in a study of PD-1 blockade in classical Hodgkin lymphoma. About this clone itself: Its target is not known.

Measured with immunoSEQ multiplex PCR; TCRdb has only the in-frame clones, and not every one. In the table there are 34,000 or so clones, about 81% of which are singletons. Time point reported: cycle 4 day 1 (C4D1), after 5 to 7 weeks of nivolumab. Relapse after autologous stem cell transplantation occurred in every patient, and brentuximab vedotin exposure varied. Study results and caveats: As was reported, newly diagnosed patients showed lower baseline TCR diversity than healthy donors did.

This specimen consisted of peripheral blood mononuclear cells (PBMCs), obtained before the fourth cycle of nivolumab. The TCR comes from a human donor with classical Hodgkin lymphoma.

CDR3 sequence: CASSPGSTDTQYF. CDR3 coding DNA: TGTGCCAGCTCACCTGGGAGCACAGATACGCAGTATTTT. This sequence joins TRBV18 and TRBJ2-3; D is undetermined. Germline V CDR1 and CDR2: KGHSH, LQKENI. CDR3 length: 13 residues. V was shortened by 3 bases and J by 0 bases, with 4 bases between the two germline ends.